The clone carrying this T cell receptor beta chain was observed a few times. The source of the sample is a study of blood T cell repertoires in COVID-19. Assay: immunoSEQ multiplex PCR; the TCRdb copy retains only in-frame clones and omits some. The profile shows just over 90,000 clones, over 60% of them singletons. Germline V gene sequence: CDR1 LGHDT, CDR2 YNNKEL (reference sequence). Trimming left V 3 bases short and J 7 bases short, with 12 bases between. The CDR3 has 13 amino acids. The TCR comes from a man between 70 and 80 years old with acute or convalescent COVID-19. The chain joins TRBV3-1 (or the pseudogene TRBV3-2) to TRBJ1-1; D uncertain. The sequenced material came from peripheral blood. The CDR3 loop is CASSQADKSEAFF. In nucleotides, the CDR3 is TGTGCCAGCAGCCAGGCAGACAAGAGTGAAGCTTTCTTT.